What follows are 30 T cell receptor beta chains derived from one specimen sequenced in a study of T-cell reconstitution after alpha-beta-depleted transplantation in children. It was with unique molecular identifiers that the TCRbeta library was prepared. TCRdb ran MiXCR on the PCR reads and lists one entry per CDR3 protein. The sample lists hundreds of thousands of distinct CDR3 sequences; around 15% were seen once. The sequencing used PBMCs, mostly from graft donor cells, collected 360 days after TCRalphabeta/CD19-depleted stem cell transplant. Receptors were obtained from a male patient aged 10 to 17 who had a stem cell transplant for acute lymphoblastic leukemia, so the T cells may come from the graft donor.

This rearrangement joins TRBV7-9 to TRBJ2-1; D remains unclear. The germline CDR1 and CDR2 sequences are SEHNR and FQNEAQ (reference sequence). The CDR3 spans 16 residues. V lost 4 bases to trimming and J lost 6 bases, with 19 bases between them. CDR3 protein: CASSSGKMRDGNEQFF. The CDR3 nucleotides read TGTGCCAGCAGCTCTGGGAAAATGAGAGACGGCAATGAGCAGTTCTTC.

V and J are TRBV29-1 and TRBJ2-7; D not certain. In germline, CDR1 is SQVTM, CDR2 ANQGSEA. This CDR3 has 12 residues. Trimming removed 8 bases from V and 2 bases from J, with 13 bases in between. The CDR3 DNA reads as TGCAGCACTCTTGGCGTAACCTACGAGCAGTACTTC. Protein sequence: CSTLGVTYEQYF.

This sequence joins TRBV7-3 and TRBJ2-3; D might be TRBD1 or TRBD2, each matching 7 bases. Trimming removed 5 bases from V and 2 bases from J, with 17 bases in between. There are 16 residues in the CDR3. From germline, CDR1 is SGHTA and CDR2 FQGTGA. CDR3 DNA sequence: TGTGCCAGCAGCCCCTGGGACAGCGGGACCACAGATACGCAGTATTTT. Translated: CASSPWDSGTTDTQYF.

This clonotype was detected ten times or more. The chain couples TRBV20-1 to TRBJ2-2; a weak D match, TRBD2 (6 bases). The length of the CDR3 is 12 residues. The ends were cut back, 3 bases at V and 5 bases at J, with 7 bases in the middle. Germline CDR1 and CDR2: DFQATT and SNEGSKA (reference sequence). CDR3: CSASGGTGELFF. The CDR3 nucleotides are TGCAGTGCTAGTGGGGGGACCGGGGAGCTGTTTTTT.

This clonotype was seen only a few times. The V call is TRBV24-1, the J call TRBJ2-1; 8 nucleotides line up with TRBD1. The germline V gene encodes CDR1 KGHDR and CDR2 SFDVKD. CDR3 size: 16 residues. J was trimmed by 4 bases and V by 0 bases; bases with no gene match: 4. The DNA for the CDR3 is TGTGCCACCAGTGATTTGGGCAGGGGGCCTTACAATGAGCAGTTCTTC. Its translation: CATSDLGRGPYNEQFF.

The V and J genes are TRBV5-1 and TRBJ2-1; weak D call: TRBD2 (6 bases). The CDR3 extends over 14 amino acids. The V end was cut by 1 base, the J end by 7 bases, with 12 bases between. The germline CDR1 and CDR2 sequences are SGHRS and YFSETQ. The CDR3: CASSLRVADNEQFF. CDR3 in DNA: TGCGCCAGCAGCTTGAGGGTAGCGGATAATGAGCAGTTCTTC.

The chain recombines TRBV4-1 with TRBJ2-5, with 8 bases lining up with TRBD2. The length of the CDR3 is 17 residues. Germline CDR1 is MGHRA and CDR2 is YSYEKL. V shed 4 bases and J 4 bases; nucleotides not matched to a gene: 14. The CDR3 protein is CASSPREGQGTPETQYF. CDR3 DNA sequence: TGCGCCAGCAGCCCCCGGGAGGGGCAGGGTACTCCAGAGACCCAGTACTTC.

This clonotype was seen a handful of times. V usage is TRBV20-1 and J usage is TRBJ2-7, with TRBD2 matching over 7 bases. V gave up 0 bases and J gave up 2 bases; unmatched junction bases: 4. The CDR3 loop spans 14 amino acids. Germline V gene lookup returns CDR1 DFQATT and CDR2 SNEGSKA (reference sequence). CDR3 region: CSAREQRGPYEQYF. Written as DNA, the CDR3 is TGCAGTGCTAGAGAGCAGCGGGGACCCTACGAGCAGTACTTC.

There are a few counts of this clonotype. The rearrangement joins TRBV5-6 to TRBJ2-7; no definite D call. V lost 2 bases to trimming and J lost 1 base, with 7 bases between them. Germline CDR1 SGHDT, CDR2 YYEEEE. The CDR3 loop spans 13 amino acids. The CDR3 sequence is CASSFPNSYEQYF. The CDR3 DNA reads TGTGCCAGCAGCTTCCCCAATTCCTACGAGCAGTACTTC.

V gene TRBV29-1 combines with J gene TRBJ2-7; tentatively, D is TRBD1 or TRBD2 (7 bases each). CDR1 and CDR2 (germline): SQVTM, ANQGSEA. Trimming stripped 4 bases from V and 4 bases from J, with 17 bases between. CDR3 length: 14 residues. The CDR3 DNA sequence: TGCAGCGTTGTTCGGCCAGGGGGGGGTTACGAGCAGTACTTC. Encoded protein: CSVVRPGGGYEQYF.

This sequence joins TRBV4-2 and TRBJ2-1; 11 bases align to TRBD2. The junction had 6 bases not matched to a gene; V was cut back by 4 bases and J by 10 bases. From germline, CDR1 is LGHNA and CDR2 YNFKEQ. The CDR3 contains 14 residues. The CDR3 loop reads CASSLGLAGWEQFF. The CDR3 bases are TGTGCCAGCAGCCTTGGACTAGCGGGCTGGGAGCAGTTCTTC.

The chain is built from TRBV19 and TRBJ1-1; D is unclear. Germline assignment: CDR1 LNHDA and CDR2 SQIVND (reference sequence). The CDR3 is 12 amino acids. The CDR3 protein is CGVDDRPTEAFF. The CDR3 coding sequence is TGTGGGGTCGACGACCGACCGACTGAAGCTTTCTTT.

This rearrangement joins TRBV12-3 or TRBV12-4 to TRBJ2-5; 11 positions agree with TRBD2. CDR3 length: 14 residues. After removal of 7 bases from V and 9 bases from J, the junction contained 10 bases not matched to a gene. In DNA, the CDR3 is TGTGCCAGCACTTCGGGACTAGCGGTAGTGGCCCAGTACTTC. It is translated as CASTSGLAVVAQYF.

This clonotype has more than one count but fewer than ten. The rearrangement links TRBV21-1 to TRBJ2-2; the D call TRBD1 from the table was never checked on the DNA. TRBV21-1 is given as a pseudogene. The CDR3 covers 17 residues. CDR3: CASITHHRGINAGELFF. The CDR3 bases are TGTGCCAGCATCACGCACCACAGGGGAATCAACGCCGGGGAGCTGTTTTTT.

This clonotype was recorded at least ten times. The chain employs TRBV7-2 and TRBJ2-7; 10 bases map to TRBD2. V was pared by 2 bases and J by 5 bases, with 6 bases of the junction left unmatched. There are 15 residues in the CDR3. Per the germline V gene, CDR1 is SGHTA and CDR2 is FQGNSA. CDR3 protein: CASSLHSGRIDEQYF. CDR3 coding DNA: TGTGCCAGCAGCTTACATAGCGGGAGGATCGACGAGCAGTACTTC.

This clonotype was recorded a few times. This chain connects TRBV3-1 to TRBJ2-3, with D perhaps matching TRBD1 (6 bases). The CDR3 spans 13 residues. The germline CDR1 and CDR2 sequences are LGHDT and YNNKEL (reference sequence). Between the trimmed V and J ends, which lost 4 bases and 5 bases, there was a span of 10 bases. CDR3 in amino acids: CASSLFRGDTQYF. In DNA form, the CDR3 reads TGTGCCAGCAGCCTTTTCAGGGGAGATACGCAGTATTTT.

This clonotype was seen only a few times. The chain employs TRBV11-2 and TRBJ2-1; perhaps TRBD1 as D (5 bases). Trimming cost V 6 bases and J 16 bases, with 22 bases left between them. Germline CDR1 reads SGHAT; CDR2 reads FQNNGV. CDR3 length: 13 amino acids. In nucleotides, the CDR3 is TGTGCCAGCAGTTTACTAAGTGTGGGCAGGGAATTCTTC. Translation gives CASSLLSVGREFF.

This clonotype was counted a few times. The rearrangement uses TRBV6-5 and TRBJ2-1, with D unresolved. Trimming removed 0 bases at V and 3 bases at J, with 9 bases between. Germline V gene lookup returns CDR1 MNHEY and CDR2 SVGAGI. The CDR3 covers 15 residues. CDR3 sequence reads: CASSYSRRIYNEQFF. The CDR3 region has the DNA TGTGCCAGCAGTTACTCGCGGAGAATCTACAATGAGCAGTTCTTC.

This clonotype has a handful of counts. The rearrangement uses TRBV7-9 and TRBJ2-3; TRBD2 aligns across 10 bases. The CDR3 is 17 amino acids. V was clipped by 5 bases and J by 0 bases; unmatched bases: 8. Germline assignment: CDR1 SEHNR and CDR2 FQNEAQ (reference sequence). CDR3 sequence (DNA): TGTGCCAGCAGCCCACCGGGACTAGCGATTAGCACAGATACGCAGTATTTT. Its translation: CASSPPGLAISTDTQYF.

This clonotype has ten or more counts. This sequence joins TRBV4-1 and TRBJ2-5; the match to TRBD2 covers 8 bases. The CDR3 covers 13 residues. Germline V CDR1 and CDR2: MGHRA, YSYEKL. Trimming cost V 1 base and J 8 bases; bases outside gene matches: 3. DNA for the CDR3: TGCGCCAGCAGCCAAGGGGCGGGAGGCACCCAGTACTTC. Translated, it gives CASSQGAGGTQYF.

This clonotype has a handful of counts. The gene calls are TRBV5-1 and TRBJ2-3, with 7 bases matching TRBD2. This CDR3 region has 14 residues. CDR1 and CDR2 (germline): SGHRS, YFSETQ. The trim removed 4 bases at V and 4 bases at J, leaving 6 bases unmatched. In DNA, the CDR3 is TGCGCCAGCAGCCCAACTAGCGTGGCAGATACGCAGTATTTT. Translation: CASSPTSVADTQYF.

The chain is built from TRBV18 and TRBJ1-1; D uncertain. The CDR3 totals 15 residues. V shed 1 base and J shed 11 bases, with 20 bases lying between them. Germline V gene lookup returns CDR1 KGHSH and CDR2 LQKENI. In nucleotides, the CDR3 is TGTGCCAGCTCACCACGGGTTACAGCTAAGTCGGGGGCTTTCTTT. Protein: CASSPRVTAKSGAFF.

CDR3 nucleotide sequence: TGTGCCAGCAGTCGTTATAAGGACAGACCTTTGAGCGGGGAGCTGTTTTTT. It codes for CASSRYKDRPLSGELFF. The rearrangement uses TRBV6-1 and TRBJ2-2, with TRBD1 as a possible D gene (6 bases). The CDR3 has 17 amino acids. Germline V gene lookup returns CDR1 MNHNS and CDR2 SASEGT. Between the trimmed V and J ends, which lost 5 bases and 7 bases, there was a span of 23 bases.

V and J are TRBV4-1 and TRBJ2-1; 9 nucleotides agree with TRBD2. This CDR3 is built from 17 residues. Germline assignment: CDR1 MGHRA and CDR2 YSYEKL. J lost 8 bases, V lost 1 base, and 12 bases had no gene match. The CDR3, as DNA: TGCGCCAGCAGCCAAGTATTAGCGGGAGTATGGAGAGATGAGCAGTTCTTC. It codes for CASSQVLAGVWRDEQFF.

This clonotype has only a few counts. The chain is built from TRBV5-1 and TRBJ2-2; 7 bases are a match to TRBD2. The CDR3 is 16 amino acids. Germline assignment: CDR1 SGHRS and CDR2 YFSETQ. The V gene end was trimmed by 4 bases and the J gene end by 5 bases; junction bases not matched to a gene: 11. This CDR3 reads CASSISSGAGTGELFF. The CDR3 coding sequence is TGCGCCAGCAGCATATCTAGCGGAGCGGGTACCGGGGAGCTGTTTTTT.

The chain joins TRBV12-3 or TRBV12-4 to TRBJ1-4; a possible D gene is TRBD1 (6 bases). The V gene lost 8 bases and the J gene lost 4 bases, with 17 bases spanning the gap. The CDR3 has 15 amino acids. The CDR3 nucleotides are TGTGCCAGCTTAGGCAGGGGTCTTTTTAATGAAAAACTGTTTTTT. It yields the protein CASLGRGLFNEKLFF.

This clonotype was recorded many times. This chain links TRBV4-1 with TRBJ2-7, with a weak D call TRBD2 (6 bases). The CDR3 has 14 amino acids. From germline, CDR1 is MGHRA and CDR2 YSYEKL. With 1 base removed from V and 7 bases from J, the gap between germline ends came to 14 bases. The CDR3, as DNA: TGCGCCAGCAGCCAAGGCTTACTAGCTAGGGAGCAGTACTTC. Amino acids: CASSQGLLAREQYF.

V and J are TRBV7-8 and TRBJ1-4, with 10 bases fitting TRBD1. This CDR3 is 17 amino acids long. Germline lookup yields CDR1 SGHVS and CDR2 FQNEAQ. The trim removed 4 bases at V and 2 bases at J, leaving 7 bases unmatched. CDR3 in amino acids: CASSSPGQGLTNEKLFF. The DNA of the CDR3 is TGTGCCAGCAGCTCTCCGGGACAGGGGCTTACTAATGAAAAACTGTTTTTT.

In DNA, the CDR3 is TGCAGCCACCACGTAAGACGGGAGTACACAGATACGCAGTATTTT. This sequence encodes CSHHVRREYTDTQYF. The V gene is TRBV29-1, the J gene TRBJ2-3; TRBD2 is a possible D gene (6 bases). Trimming removed 8 bases at V and 2 bases at J, with 20 bases between. The CDR3 extends over 15 amino acids. Germline V gene data show CDR1 as SQVTM and CDR2 as ANQGSEA.

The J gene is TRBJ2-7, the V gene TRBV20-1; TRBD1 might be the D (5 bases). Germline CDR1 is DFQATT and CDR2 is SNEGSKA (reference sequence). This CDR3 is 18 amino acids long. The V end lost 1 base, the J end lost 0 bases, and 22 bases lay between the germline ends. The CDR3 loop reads CSARGFHTTGYSSYEQYF. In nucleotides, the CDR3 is TGCAGTGCTAGAGGGTTCCACACAACAGGCTACAGCTCCTACGAGCAGTACTTC.